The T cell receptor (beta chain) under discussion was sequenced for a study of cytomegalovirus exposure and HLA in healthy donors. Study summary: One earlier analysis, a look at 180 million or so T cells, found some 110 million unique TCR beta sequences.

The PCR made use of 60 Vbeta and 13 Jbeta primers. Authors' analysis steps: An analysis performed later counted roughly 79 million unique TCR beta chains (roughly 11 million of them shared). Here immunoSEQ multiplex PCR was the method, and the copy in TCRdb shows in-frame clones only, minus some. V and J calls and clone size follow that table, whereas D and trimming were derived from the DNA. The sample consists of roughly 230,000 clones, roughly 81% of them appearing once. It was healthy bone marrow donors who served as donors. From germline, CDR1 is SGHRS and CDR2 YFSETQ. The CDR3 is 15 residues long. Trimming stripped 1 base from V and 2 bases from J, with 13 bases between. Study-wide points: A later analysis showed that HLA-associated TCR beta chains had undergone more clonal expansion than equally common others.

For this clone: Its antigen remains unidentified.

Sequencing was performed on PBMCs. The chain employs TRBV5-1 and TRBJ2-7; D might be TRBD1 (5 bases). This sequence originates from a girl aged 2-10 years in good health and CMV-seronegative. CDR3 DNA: TGCGCCAGCAGCTTGCCACGACAGTTCCCCTACGAGCAGTACTTC. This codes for CASSLPRQFPYEQYF.